This T cell receptor (beta chain) was recorded in a study of T cell responses to AZD1222 COVID-19 vaccine. Regarding this clone: Its antigen is as yet unknown.

Points from the study as a whole: Close to half of all spike-specific TCRs reportedly target regions of the variants that are unmutated. Among the donors, most were white British and more were female, and clonal diversity was possibly underestimated. Only 5 or 6 people who got AZD1222 tested seropositive at baseline.

Per germline, CDR1 SGHVS and CDR2 FQNEAQ. The CDR3 is 14 residues long. V was pared by 3 bases and J by 3 bases, with 5 bases of the junction left unmatched. The protocol was immunoSEQ multiplex PCR, while the TCRdb copy is restricted to in-frame clones and leaves out a portion. The table has about 150,000 clones, less than 95% seen once. The specimen was peripheral blood, collected on day 0 of AZD1222 vaccination. This clonotype was obtained from an adult in good health. V and J are TRBV7-8 and TRBJ2-7; 7 bases match TRBD2. CDR3 loop: CASSFGLAGYEQYF. In DNA, the CDR3 is TGTGCCAGCAGCTTCGGATTAGCGGGCTACGAGCAGTACTTC.